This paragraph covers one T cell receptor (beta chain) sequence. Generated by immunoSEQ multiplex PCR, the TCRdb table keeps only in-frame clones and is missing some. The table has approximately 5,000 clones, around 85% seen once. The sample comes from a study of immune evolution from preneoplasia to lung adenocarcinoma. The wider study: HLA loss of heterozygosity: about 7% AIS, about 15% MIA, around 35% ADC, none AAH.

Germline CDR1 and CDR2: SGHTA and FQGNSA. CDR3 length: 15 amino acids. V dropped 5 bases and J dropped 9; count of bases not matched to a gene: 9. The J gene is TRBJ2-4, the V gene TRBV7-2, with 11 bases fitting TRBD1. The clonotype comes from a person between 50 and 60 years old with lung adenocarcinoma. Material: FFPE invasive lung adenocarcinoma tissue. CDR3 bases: TGTGCCAGCAGCACCGGGACAGGGGGAGGGGGCATTCAGTACTTC. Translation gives CASSTGTGGGGIQYF.